This passage covers 23 T cell receptor beta chains from one sample sequenced in a study of blood T cell repertoires in COVID-19. Assay: immunoSEQ multiplex PCR; the TCRdb copy retains only in-frame clones and omits some. This sample has 150,000 to 200,000 clones, with more than 75% found just once. The specimen sequenced was peripheral blood. These TCRs come from a person aged 70 to 85 with COVID-19, enrolled during active disease.

V is TRBV18 and J is TRBJ1-1; unclear D gene. This CDR3 has 14 amino acids. With 5 bases removed from V and 0 bases from J, the gap between germline ends came to 10 bases. Looked up from germline, CDR1 is KGHSH and CDR2 is LQKENI. The CDR3 bases are TGTGCCAGCTCAAACTTATTAATGAACACTGAAGCTTTCTTT. Translating it yields CASSNLLMNTEAFF.

This chain uses TRBV6-5 with TRBJ2-2; the match to TRBD1 covers 7 bases. The CDR3 runs 14 residues. Germline V CDR1 and CDR2: MNHEY, SVGAGI. J was trimmed by 0 bases and V by 7 bases; bases with no gene match: 2. The CDR3 DNA follows: TGTGCCAGCACGGGACAGTCGAACACCGGGGAGCTGTTTTTT. It specifies CASTGQSNTGELFF.

The V call is TRBV2, the J call TRBJ1-2, with 8 bases aligning to TRBD1. The CDR3 runs to 16 residues. Trimming cost V 8 bases and J 5 bases; bases outside gene matches: 16. CDR1 SNHLY and CDR2 FYNNEI come from the germline V gene. For the CDR3, the DNA is TGTGCCAGCGAGGGGCAGGGGGCCGAACCGCCGTATGGCTACACCTTC. This sequence encodes CASEGQGAEPPYGYTF.

The chain is built from TRBV4-3 and TRBJ1-2, with a possible D match to TRBD1 (6 bases). The germline V gene encodes CDR1 LGHNA and CDR2 YSLEER. The length of the CDR3 is 13 residues. V lost 3 bases and J lost 5, with 10 bases in between. DNA of the CDR3: TGCGCCAGCAGCCACAACAGGGTTTATGGCTACACCTTC. Protein sequence: CASSHNRVYGYTF.

This chain links TRBV3-1 (or the pseudogene TRBV3-2) with TRBJ2-5; no clear D gene. The V and J ends lost 3 bases and 7 bases respectively, with 6 bases between them. CDR1 is LGHDT, CDR2 YNNKEL, per germline (reference sequence). CDR3 length equals 11 residues. CDR3 amino acids: CASSHRVTQYF. The CDR3, as DNA: TGTGCCAGCAGCCATCGGGTGACCCAGTACTTC.

The CDR3 region has the DNA TGCGCCAGCAGCGTGGAAGGGGACAGGGAGTTCCACTTT. This translates into CASSVEGDREFHF. The genes are TRBV5-1 and TRBJ1-6; 9 positions agree with TRBD1. The junction had 10 bases not matched to a gene; V was cut back by 4 bases and J by 17 bases. CDR3 length equals 13 residues. Germline V gene lookup returns CDR1 SGHRS and CDR2 YFSETQ.

The chain carries TRBV6-5 and TRBJ1-2; D is ambiguous. Germline values: CDR1 MNHEY, CDR2 SVGAGI. There are 14 residues in the CDR3. With 0 bases removed from V and 6 bases from J, the gap between germline ends came to 11 bases. The CDR3: CASSYSGRANGYTF. Written as DNA, the CDR3 is TGTGCCAGCAGTTACTCGGGGAGGGCAAATGGCTACACCTTC.

This chain uses TRBV9 with TRBJ2-1; 11 bases map to TRBD2. Germline values: CDR1 SGDLS, CDR2 YYNGEE. The CDR3 length is 16 residues. Losses at the gene ends were 2 bases for V and 3 bases for J; bases not matched to a gene: 4. The CDR3 reads CASSVSGTSGYNEQFF. The CDR3 bases are TGTGCCAGCAGCGTCTCCGGGACTAGCGGCTACAATGAGCAGTTCTTC.

The chain combines TRBV7-9 with TRBJ1-6, with D uncertain. This CDR3 comprises 15 residues. Germline CDR1 and CDR2: SEHNR and FQNEAQ (reference sequence). The V and J ends lost 1 base and 0 bases respectively, with 4 bases between them. CDR3 coding DNA: TGTGCCAGCAGCTTAGTCAGCTCCTATAATTCACCCCTCCACTTT. Protein: CASSLVSSYNSPLHF.

The genes are TRBV5-1 and TRBJ1-4, with D perhaps matching TRBD1 (6 bases). This CDR3 region has 15 residues. V dropped 0 bases and J dropped 4 bases, with 10 bases sitting between them. Germline V lookup: CDR1 SGHRS, CDR2 YFSETQ. This chain's CDR3 is CASSLAGTNNEKLFF. CDR3 bases: TGCGCCAGCAGCTTGGCCGGGACAAATAATGAAAAACTGTTTTTT.

This sequence joins TRBV7-2 and TRBJ1-1; tentatively, D is TRBD1 (6 bases). V lost 3 bases, J lost 10 bases, and 15 bases lay in between. The CDR3 loop spans 13 amino acids. Germline loops: CDR1 SGHTA, CDR2 FQGNSA. CDR3 sequence (DNA): TGTGCCAGCAGCTTCACAGGGAAGGTTGCAGCTTTCTTT. Its protein is CASSFTGKVAAFF.

The rearrangement joins TRBV29-1 to TRBJ1-6; TRBD1 aligns across 7 bases. Trimming took 3 bases from V and 5 from J; bases not matched to a gene: 1. The V gene's germline CDR1 is SQVTM and CDR2 ANQGSEA. The CDR3 has 13 amino acids. CDR3 sequence: CSVETGNNSPLHF. The CDR3 nucleotides read TGCAGCGTTGAGACAGGGAATAATTCACCCCTCCACTTT.

The J gene is TRBJ2-1, the V gene TRBV15, with TRBD2 matching 10 bases. CDR3 length: 15 amino acids. Germline V CDR1 and CDR2: LNHNV, YYDKDF (reference sequence). With V trimmed by 3 bases and J by 10 bases, 9 bases remained unmatched. Here the CDR3 reads CATSSVLAGDGEQFF. The CDR3 nucleotides are TGTGCCACCAGCAGTGTCCTAGCGGGAGATGGGGAGCAGTTCTTC.

This clone was recorded many times. V is TRBV2 and J is TRBJ1-2; 7 bases are shared with TRBD1. Germline V lookup: CDR1 SNHLY, CDR2 FYNNEI. The J segment lost 8 bases and the V segment lost 8 bases, leaving 20 bases of the junction unmatched. CDR3 length: 16 residues. The CDR3 coding sequence is TGTGCCAGCCTTTATCGGGACAGTAGGTCGGGTCGGGGCTACACCTTC. Translation: CASLYRDSRSGRGYTF.

V usage is TRBV24-1 and J usage is TRBJ2-5; 8 nucleotides align to TRBD1. The CDR3 runs 15 residues. Germline V gives CDR1 KGHDR, CDR2 SFDVKD. The V gene end was trimmed by 7 bases and the J gene end by 5 bases; junction bases not matched to a gene: 11. CDR3 DNA: TGTGCCACCAGCCCCCTCGGACAGGGCGACGAGACCCAGTACTTC. Protein: CATSPLGQGDETQYF.

The CDR3 DNA sequence: TGTGCCTGGAAAGAGGGCAGATTCACTGAAGCTTTCTTT. Translation: CAWKEGRFTEAFF. The chain recombines TRBV30 with TRBJ1-1, with unresolved D. The CDR3 has 13 residues. Per germline, CDR1 GTSNPN and CDR2 SVGIG (reference sequence). The V gene lost 4 bases and the J gene lost 4 bases, with 13 bases spanning the gap.

The chain combines TRBV9 with TRBJ1-1; D perhaps matches TRBD1 (6 bases). The CDR3 has 15 residues. V was cut by 0 bases and J by 2 bases, with 11 bases left in between. Per germline, CDR1 SGDLS and CDR2 YYNGEE. The CDR3 spells CASSVGGTLNTEAFF. For the CDR3, the DNA is TGTGCCAGCAGCGTAGGAGGGACATTAAACACTGAAGCTTTCTTT.

The rearrangement joins TRBV7-3 to TRBJ2-1, with unresolved D. The germline V gene has CDR1 SGHTA and CDR2 FQGTGA. The V end lost 2 bases, the J end lost 9 bases, and 11 bases lay between the germline ends. The CDR3 extends over 13 amino acids. Here the CDR3 DNA reads TGTGCCAGCAGCTTAGTGACAATTAGTGAGCAGTTCTTC. Its protein is CASSLVTISEQFF. Full variable domain (missing parts from reference TRBV7-3 and TRBJ2-1): GAGVSQTPSNKVTEKGKYVELRCDPISGHTALYWYRQSLGQGPEFLIYFQGTGAADDSGLPNDRFFAVRPEGSVSTLKIQRTERGDSAVYLCASSLVTISEQFFGPGTRLTVL.

This chain joins TRBV7-8 and TRBJ2-7, with 8 bases aligning to TRBD2. Germline assignment: CDR1 SGHVS and CDR2 FQNEAQ. The CDR3 runs to 16 residues. V gave up 4 bases and J gave up 11 bases; unmatched junction bases: 19. The DNA for the CDR3 is TGTGCCAGCAGCTCCTCCGTGGATTTTCTAAGCGGGAGAGAGTACTTC. Protein product: CASSSSVDFLSGREYF.

The V call is TRBV30, the J call TRBJ2-2, with 12 bases that match TRBD2. The V gene end was trimmed by 1 base and the J gene end by 6 bases; junction bases not matched to a gene: 6. From germline, CDR1 is GTSNPN and CDR2 SVGIG (reference sequence). This CDR3 spans 16 amino acids. In DNA, the CDR3 is TGTGCCTGGAGTGGAACTAGCGGGAGGTTAGCCGGGGAGCTGTTTTTT. Translation: CAWSGTSGRLAGELFF. Filled out from reference TRBV30 and TRBJ2-2, the complete variable domain reads SQTIHQWPATLVQPVGSPLSLECTVEGTSNPNLYWYRQAAGRGLQLLFYSVGIGQISSEVPQNLSASRPQDRQFILSSKKLLLSDSGFYLCAWSGTSGRLAGELFFGEGSRLTVL.

This chain joins TRBV14 and TRBJ2-1; 10 bases are shared with TRBD2. The CDR3 covers 14 residues. Germline V lookup: CDR1 SGHDN, CDR2 FVKESK. Germline trimming cut 7 bases from V and 5 bases from J; bases unmatched to any gene: 5. CDR3 nucleotides: TGTGCCAGCACCCTAGCGGGAGCTGACAATGAGCAGTTCTTC. Protein: CASTLAGADNEQFF.

The chain links TRBV6-6 to TRBJ1-5; no clear D. The CDR3 runs 15 residues. Looked up from germline, CDR1 is MNHNY and CDR2 is SVGAGI (reference sequence). V was clipped by 3 bases and J by 7 bases, with 16 bases between them. This CDR3 is CASSYSAGSQQPQHF. As DNA, the CDR3 is TGTGCCAGCAGTTATTCTGCGGGTTCACAGCAGCCCCAGCATTTT.

This clone appeared a single time. This chain connects TRBV19 to TRBJ1-6, with D possibly TRBD1 on 5 matching bases. Trimming removed 5 bases from V and 0 bases from J, with 8 bases in between. CDR1 is LNHDA, CDR2 SQIVND, per germline (reference sequence). The CDR3 runs to 15 residues. As DNA, the CDR3 is TGTGCCAGTAGTGACAGATTCTCCTATAATTCACCCCTCCACTTT. Translating it yields CASSDRFSYNSPLHF.